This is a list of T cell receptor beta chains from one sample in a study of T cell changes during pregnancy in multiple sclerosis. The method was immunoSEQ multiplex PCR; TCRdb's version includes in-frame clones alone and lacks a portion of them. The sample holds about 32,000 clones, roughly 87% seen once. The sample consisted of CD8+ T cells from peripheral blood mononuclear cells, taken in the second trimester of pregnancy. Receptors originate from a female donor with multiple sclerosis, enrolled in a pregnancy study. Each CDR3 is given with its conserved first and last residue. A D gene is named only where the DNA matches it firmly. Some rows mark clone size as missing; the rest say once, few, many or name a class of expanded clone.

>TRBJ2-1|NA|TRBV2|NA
CASSPSTGPSYNEQFF
TGTGCCAGCAGCCCATCCACGGGTCCCTCCTACAATGAGCAGTTCTTC
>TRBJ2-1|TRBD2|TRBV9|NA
CASSPTSGGGVNNEQFF
TGTGCCAGCAGCCCCACCTCGGGCGGGGGGGTGAACAATGAGCAGTTCTTC
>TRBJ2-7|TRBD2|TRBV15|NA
CATSMGLAVSKGYEQYF
TGTGCCACCAGCATGGGACTAGCGGTCTCGAAAGGCTACGAGCAGTACTTC
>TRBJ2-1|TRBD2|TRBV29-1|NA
CSVEGTGGIYNEQFF
TGCAGCGTTGAAGGCACGGGAGGCATCTACAATGAGCAGTTCTTC
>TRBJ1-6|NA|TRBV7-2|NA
CASSLGGGSPLHF
TGTGCCAGCAGCTTAGGAGGGGGTTCACCCCTCCACTTT
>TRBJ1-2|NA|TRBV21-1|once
CASSKPRGTDYGYTF
TGTGCCAGCAGCAAGCCTAGAGGGACAGACTATGGCTACACCTTC
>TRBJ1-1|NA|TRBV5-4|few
CASSSQGGGTEAFF
TGTGCCAGCAGCTCTCAGGGCGGAGGGACTGAAGCTTTCTTT
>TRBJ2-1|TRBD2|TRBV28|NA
CASSFRRLAGNYNEQFF
TGTGCCAGCAGTTTCCGAAGACTAGCGGGGAACTACAATGAGCAGTTCTTC
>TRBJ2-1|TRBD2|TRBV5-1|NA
CASSYSGTSGPYNEQFF
TGCGCCAGCAGCTATTCCGGGACTAGCGGCCCCTACAATGAGCAGTTCTTC
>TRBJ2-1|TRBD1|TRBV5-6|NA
CASSLSPGGYNEQFF
TGTGCCAGCAGCTTGAGTCCAGGGGGCTACAATGAGCAGTTCTTC
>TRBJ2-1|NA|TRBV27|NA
CASSFHKGVGNEQFF
TGTGCCAGCAGTTTCCATAAGGGGGTGGGCAATGAGCAGTTCTTC
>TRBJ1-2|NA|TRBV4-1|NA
CASSQDPSDIVRYGYTF
TGCGCCAGCAGCCAAGATCCATCGGACATCGTTCGCTATGGCTACACCTTC
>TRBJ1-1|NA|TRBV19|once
CASSIGGVGAFF
TGTGCCAGTAGTATCGGAGGGGTTGGGGCTTTCTTT
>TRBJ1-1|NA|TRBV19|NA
CASSIALNTEAFF
TGTGCCAGTAGTATAGCATTGAACACTGAAGCTTTCTTT
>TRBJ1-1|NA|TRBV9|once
CASSPPPGNTEAFF
TGTGCCAGCAGCCCCCCCCCGGGGAACACTGAAGCTTTCTTT
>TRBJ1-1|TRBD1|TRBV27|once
CASSLFRGRGTEAFF
TGTGCCAGCAGTTTATTTAGGGGGCGGGGAACTGAAGCTTTCTTT
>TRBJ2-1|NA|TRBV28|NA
CASSLDIRGGSYNEQFF
TGTGCCAGCAGTTTAGATATTAGGGGCGGTTCCTACAATGAGCAGTTCTTC
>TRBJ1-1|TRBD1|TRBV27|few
CATHRGTEAFF
TGTGCCACACACAGGGGCACTGAAGCTTTCTTT
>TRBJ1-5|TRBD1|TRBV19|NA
CASSNTGELYQPQHF
TGTGCCAGTAGTAACACAGGGGAATTGTATCAGCCCCAGCATTTT
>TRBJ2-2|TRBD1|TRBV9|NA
CASRGQGSGELFF
TGTGCCAGCAGGGGACAGGGGTCCGGGGAGCTGTTTTTT
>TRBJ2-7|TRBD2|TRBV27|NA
CASTVSGSSSEQYF
TGTGCCAGCACCGTCAGCGGGAGTAGTTCCGAGCAGTACTTC
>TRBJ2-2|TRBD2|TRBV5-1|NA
CASSSRLAGGVAGELFF
TGCGCCAGCAGCTCCCGACTAGCGGGGGGGGTCGCCGGGGAGCTGTTTTTT
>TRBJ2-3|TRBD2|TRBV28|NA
CASSFWTSGRDTQYF
TGTGCCAGCAGTTTCTGGACTAGCGGGAGGGATACGCAGTATTTT
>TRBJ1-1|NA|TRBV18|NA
CASSPGRVGEAFF
TGTGCCAGCTCACCAGGGCGGGTGGGTGAAGCTTTCTTT
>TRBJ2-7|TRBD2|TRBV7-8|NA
CASSPGTSGREQYF
TGTGCCAGCAGCCCCGGGACTAGCGGTCGAGAGCAGTACTTT
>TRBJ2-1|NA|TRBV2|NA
CASSSRSSYNEQFF
TGTGCCAGCAGCTCGCGCTCTAGCTACAATGAGCAGTTCTTC
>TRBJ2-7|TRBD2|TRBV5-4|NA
CASSFSAGGPSYEQYF
TGTGCCAGCAGCTTCTCAGCGGGAGGGCCTTCTTACGAGCAGTACTTC
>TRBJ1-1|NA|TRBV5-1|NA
CASSPQGIEAFF
TGCGCCAGCAGCCCCCAGGGGATTGAAGCTTTCTTT
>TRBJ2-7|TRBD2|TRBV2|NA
CASSLSGGAYEQYF
TGTGCCAGCAGCCTCAGCGGGGGCGCCTACGAGCAGTACTTC
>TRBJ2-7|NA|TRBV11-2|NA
CASSLDRGGATEQYF
TGTGCCAGCAGCTTAGATCGAGGGGGGGCGACAGAGCAGTACTTC